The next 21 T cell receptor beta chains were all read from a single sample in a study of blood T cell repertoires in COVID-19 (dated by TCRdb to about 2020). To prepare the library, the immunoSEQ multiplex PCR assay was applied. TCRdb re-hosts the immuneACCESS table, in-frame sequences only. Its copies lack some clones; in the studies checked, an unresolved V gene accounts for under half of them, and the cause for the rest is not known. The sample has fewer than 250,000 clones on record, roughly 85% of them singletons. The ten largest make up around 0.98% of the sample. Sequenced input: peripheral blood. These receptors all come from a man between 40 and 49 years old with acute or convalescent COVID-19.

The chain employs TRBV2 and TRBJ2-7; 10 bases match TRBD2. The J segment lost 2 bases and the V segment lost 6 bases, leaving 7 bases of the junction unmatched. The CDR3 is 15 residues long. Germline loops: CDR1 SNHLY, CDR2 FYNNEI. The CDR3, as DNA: TGTGCCAGCAGCGGTTCGGGACTAGCGACCTACGAGCAGTACTTC. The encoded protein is CASSGSGLATYEQYF.

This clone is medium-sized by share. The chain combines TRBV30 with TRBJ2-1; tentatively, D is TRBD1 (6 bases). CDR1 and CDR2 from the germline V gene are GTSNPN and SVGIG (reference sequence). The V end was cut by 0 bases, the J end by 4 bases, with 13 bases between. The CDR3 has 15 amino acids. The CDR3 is CAWSVGASEYNEQFF. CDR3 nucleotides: TGTGCCTGGAGTGTGGGGGCCAGCGAGTACAATGAGCAGTTCTTC.

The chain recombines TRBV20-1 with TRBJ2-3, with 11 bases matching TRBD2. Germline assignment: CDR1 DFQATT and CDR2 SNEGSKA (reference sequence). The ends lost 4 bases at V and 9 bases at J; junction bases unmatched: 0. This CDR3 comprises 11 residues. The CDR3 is CSATSGGTQYF. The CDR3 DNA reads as TGCAGTGCTACTAGCGGGGGGACGCAGTATTTT.

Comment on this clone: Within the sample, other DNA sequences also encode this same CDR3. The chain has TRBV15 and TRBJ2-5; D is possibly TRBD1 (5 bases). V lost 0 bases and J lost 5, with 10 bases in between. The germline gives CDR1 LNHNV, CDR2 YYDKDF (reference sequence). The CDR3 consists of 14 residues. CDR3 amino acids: CATSRDRGAETQYF. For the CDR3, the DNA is TGTGCCACCAGCAGAGATAGGGGCGCGGAGACCCAGTACTTC.

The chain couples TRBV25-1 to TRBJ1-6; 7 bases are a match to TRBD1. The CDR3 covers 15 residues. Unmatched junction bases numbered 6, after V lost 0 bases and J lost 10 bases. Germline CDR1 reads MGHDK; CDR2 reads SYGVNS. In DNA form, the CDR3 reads TGTGCCAGCAGTGAATACAAGGGGGCAGGGTCACCCCTCCACTTT. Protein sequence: CASSEYKGAGSPLHF. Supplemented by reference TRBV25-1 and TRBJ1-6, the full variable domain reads EADIYQTPRYLVIGTGKKITLECSQTMGHDKMYWYQQDPGMELHLIHYSYGVNSTEKGDLSSESTVSRIRTEHFPLTLESARPSHTSQYLCASSEYKGAGSPLHFGNGTRLTVT.

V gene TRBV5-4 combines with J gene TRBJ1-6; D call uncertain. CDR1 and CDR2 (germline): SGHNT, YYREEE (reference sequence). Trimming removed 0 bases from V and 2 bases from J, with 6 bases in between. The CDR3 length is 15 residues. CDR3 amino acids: CASSLASTYNSPLHF. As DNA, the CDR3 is TGTGCCAGCAGCTTGGCCAGTACCTATAATTCACCCCTCCACTTT.

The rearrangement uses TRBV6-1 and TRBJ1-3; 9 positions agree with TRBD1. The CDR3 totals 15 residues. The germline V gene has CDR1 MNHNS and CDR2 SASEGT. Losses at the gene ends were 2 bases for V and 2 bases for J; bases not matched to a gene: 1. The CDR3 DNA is TGTGCCAGCAGTGAAAGGACAGGGGCTGGAAACACCATATATTTT. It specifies CASSERTGAGNTIYF.

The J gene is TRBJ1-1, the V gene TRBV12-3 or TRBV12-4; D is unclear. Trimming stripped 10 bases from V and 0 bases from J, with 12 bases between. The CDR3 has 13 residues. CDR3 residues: CATEGTVNTEAFF. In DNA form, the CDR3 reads TGTGCCACAGAGGGAACGGTGAACACTGAAGCTTTCTTT.

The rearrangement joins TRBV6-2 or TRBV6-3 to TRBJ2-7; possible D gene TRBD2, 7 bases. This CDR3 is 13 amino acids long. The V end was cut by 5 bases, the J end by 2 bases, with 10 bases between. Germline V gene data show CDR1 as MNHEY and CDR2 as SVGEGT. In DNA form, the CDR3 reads TGTGCCAGCAGTAGGGGGGGGACCTACGAGCAGTACTTC. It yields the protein CASSRGGTYEQYF.

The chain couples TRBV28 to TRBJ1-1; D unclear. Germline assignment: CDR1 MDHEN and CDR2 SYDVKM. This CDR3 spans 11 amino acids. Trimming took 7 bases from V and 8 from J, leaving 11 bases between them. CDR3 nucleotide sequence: TGTGCCAGCATAAAACGCAGGGAAGCTTTCTTT. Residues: CASIKRREAFF.

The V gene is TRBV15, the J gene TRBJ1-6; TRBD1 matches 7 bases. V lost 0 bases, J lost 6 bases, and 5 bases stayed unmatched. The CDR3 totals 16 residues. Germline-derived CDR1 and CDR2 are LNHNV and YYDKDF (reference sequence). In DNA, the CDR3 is TGTGCCACCAGCAGAGATTATGGGACAGTTAATTCACCCCTCCACTTT. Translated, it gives CATSRDYGTVNSPLHF.

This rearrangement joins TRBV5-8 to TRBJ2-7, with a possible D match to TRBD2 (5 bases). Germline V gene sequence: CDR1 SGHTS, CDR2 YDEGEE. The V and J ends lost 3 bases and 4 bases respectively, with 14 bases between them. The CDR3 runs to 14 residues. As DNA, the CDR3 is TGTGCCAGCAGCTCCGGGGTCTATTATTACGAGCAGTACTTC. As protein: CASSSGVYYYEQYF.

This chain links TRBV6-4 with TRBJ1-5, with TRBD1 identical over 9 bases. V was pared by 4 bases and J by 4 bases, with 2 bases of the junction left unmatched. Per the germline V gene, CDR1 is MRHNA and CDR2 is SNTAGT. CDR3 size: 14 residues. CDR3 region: CASSAGTGNQPQHF. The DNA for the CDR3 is TGTGCCAGCAGTGCCGGGACAGGGAATCAGCCCCAGCATTTT.

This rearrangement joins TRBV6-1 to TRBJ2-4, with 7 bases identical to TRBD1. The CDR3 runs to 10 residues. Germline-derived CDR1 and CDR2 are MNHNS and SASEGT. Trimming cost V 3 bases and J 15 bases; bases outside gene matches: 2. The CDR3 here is CASSEGQPYF. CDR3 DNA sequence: TGTGCCAGCAGTGAGGGACAGCCGTACTTC.

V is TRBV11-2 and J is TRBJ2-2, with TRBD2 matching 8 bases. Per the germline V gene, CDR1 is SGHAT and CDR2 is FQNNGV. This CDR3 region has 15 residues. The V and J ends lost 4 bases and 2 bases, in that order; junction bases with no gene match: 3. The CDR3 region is CASSSLAGNTGELFF. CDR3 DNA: TGTGCCAGCAGCTCATTAGCGGGAAACACCGGGGAGCTGTTTTTT.

CDR3 nucleotides: TGTGCCAGCAGCGTAGACAGCGGGGGCCACGGAGAGACCCAGTACTTC. Translation gives CASSVDSGGHGETQYF. V usage is TRBV9 and J usage is TRBJ2-5; 8 positions agree with TRBD2. V shed 0 bases, J shed 4 bases, and the junction held 8 bases outside the gene matches. Germline V gene sequence: CDR1 SGDLS, CDR2 YYNGEE. There are 16 residues in the CDR3.

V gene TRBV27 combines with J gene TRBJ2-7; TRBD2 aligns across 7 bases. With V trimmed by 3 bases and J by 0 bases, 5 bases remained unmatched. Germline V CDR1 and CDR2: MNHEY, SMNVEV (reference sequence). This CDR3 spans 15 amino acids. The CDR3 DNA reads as TGTGCCAGCAGTTTCCAGCGGGGTTCCTCCTACGAGCAGTACTTC. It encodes CASSFQRGSSYEQYF.

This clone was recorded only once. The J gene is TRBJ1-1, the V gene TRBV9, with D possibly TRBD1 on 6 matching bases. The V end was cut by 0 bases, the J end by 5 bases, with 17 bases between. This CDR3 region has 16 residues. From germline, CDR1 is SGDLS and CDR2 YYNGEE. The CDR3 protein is CASSVGQGWARTEAFF. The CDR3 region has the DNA TGTGCCAGCAGCGTAGGGCAGGGGTGGGCCAGGACTGAAGCTTTCTTT.

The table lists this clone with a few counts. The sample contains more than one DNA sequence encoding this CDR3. The CDR3 region is CASRTTGRQTQYF. DNA for the CDR3: TGTGCCAGTAGGACAACAGGGCGGCAGACCCAGTACTTC. The chain recombines TRBV19 with TRBJ2-5, with D possibly matching TRBD1 (6 bases). V lost 6 bases and J 6 bases, leaving 14 bases between the germline ends. CDR1 and CDR2 (germline): LNHDA, SQIVND (reference sequence). CDR3 length: 13 amino acids.

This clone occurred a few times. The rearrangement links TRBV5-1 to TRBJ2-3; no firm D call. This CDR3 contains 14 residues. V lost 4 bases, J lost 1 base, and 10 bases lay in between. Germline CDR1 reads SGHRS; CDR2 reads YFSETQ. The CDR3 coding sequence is TGCGCCAGCAGCCTAGGCGGAGGCACAGATACGCAGTATTTT. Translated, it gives CASSLGGGTDTQYF.

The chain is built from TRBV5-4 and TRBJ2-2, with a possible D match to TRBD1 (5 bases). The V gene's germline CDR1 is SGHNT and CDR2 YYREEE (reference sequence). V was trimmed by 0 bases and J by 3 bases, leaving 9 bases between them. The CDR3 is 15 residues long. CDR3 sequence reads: CASSLARAHTGELFF. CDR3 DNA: TGTGCCAGCAGCTTGGCCAGGGCGCACACCGGGGAGCTGTTTTTT. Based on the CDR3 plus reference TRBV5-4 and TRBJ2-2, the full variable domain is ETGVTQSPTHLIKTRGQQVTLRCSSQSGHNTVSWYQQALGQGPQFIFQYYREEENGRGNFPPRFSGLQFPNYSSELNVNALELDDSALYLCASSLARAHTGELFFGEGSRLTVL.